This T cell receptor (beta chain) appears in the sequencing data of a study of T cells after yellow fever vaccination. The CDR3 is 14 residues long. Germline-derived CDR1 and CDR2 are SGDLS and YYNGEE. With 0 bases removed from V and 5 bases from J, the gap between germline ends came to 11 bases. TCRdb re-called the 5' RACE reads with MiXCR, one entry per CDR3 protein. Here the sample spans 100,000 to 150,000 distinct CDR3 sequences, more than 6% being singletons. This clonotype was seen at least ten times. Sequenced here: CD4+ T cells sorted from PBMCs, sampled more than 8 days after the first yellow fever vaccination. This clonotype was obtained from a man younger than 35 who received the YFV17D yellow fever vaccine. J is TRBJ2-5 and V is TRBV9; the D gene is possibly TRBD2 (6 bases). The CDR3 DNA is TGTGCCAGCAGCGTAGATACAGGAGGGGAGACCCAGTACTTC. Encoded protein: CASSVDTGGETQYF. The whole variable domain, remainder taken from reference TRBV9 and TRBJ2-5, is DSGVTQTPKHLITATGQRVTLRCSPRSGDLSVYWYQQSLDQGLQFLIQYYNGEERAKGNILERFSAQQFPDLHSELNLSSLELGDSALYFCASSVDTGGETQYFGPGTRLLVL.